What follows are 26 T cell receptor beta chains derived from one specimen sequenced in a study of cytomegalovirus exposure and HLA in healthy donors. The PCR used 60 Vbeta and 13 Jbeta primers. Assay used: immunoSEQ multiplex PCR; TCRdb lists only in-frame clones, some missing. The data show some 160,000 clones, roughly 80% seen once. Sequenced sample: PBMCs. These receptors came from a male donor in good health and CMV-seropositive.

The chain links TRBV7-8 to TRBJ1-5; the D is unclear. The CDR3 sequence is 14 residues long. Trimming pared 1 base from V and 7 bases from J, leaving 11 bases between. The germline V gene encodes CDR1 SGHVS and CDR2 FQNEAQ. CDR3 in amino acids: CASSLVSAGQPQHF. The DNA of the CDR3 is TGTGCCAGCAGCTTAGTTTCCGCGGGGCAGCCCCAGCATTTT.

The CDR3 coding sequence is TGCGCCAGCAGCTCGGACACTTACACCGGGGAGCTGTTTTTT. It translates to CASSSDTYTGELFF. The V and J genes are TRBV5-1 and TRBJ2-2, with D perhaps TRBD1 (5 bases). With 3 bases removed from V and 3 bases from J, the gap between germline ends came to 9 bases. Germline V gene sequence: CDR1 SGHRS, CDR2 YFSETQ. The CDR3 runs to 14 residues.

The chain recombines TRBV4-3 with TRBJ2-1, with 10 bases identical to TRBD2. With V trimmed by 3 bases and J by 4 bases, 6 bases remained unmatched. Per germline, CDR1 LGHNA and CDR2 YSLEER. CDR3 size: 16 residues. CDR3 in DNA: TGCGCCAGCAGCCATGGGGTAGCGGGGGGTTACAATGAGCAGTTCTTC. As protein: CASSHGVAGGYNEQFF.

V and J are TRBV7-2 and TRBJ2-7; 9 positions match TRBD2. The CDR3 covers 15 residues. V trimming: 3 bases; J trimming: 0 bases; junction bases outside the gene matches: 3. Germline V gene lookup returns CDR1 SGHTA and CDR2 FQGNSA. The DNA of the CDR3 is TGTGCCAGCAGCTTTAGCGGGAGCTTCTCCTACGAGCAGTACTTC. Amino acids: CASSFSGSFSYEQYF.

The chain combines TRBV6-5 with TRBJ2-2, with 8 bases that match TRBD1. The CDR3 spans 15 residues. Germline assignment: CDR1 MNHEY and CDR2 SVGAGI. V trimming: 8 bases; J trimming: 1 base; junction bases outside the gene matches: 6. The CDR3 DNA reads TGTGCCAGCCTTGCCGGGACAGGGAACACCGGGGAGCTGTTTTTT. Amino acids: CASLAGTGNTGELFF.

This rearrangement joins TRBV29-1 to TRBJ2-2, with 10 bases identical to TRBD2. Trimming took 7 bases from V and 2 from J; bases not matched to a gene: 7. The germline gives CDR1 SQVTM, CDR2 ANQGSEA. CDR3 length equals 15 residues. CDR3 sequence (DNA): TGCAGCGCTCGAATAGCGGGGGGTAACACCGGGGAGCTGTTTTTT. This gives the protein CSARIAGGNTGELFF.

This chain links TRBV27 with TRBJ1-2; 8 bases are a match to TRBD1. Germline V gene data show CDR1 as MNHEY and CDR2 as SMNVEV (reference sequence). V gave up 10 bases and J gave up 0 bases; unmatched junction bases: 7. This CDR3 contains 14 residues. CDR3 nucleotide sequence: TGTGCCACCGGACAGGGCCCCCCTAACTATGGCTACACCTTC. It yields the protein CATGQGPPNYGYTF.

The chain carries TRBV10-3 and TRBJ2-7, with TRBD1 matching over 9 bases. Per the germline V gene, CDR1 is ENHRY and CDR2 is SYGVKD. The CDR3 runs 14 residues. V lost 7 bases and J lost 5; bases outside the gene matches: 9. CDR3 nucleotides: TGTGCCATCACCGACTCGACAGGGGGTGACGAGCAGTACTTC. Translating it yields CAITDSTGGDEQYF.

The CDR3 reads CASRRVGSGDEQFF. The CDR3 region has the DNA TGTGCCAGTAGGAGGGTCGGGAGTGGAGATGAGCAGTTCTTC. The J gene is TRBJ2-1, the V gene TRBV19, with D maybe TRBD2 (6 bases). The CDR3 has 14 residues. Germline V CDR1 and CDR2: LNHDA, SQIVND (reference sequence). V lost 6 bases to trimming and J lost 8 bases, with 17 bases between them.

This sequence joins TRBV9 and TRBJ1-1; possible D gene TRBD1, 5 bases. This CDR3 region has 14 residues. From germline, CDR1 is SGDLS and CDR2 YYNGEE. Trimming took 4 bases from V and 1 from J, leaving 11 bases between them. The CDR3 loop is CASSRGAGNTEAFF. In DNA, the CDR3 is TGTGCCAGCAGCCGCGGGGCGGGGAACACTGAAGCTTTCTTT.

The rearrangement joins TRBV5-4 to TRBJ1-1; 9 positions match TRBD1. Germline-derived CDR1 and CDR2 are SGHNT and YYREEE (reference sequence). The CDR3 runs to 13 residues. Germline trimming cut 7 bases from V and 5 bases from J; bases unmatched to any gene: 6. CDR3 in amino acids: CASRRTGDTEAFF. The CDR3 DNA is TGTGCCAGCCGGAGGACAGGGGATACTGAAGCTTTCTTT.

Here the CDR3 reads CAWSIGTSITGELFF. CDR3 DNA: TGTGCCTGGTCCATCGGGACTTCTATCACCGGGGAGCTGTTTTTT. The gene calls are TRBV30 and TRBJ2-2, with D maybe TRBD2 (6 bases). V was cut by 5 bases and J by 4 bases, with 17 bases left in between. Germline-derived CDR1 and CDR2 are GTSNPN and SVGIG (reference sequence). The length of the CDR3 is 15 residues.

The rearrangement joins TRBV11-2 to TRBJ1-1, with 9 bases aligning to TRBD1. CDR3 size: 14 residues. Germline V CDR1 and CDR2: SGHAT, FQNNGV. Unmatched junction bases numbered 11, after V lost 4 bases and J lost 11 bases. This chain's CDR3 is CASSSDRGRSLAFF. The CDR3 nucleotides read TGTGCCAGCAGCTCGGACAGGGGAAGGTCTCTGGCTTTCTTT.

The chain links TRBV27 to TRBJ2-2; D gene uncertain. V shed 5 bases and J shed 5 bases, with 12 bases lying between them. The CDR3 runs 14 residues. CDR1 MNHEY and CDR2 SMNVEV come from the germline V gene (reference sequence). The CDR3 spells CASSPVPLTGELFF. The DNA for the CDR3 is TGTGCCAGCAGTCCTGTCCCCCTAACCGGGGAGCTGTTTTTT.

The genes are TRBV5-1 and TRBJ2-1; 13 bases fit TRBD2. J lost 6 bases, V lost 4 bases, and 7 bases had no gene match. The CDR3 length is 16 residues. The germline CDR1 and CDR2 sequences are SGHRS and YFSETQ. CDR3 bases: TGCGCCAGCAGCGCGGGACTAGCGGGGTTGAGCAATGAGCAGTTCTTC. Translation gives CASSAGLAGLSNEQFF.

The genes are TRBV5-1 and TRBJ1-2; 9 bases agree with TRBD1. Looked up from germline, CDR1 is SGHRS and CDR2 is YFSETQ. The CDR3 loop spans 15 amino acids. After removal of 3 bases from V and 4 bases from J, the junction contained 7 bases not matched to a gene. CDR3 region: CASSSGGTGTYGYTF. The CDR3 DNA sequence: TGCGCCAGCAGCTCAGGAGGGACAGGGACCTATGGCTACACCTTC.

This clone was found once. CDR3 protein: CASSLRSGGGTGELFF. Here the CDR3 DNA reads TGTGCCAGCAGCTTACGATCAGGGGGTGGGACCGGGGAGCTGTTTTTT. This rearrangement joins TRBV7-2 to TRBJ2-2, with 7 bases that match TRBD1. V dropped 2 bases and J dropped 5; count of bases not matched to a gene: 8. The CDR3 covers 16 residues. Germline CDR1 is SGHTA and CDR2 is FQGNSA.

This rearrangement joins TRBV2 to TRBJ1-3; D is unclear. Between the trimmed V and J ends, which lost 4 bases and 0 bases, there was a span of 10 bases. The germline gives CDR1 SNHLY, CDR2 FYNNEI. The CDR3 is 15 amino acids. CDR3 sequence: CASSARLSSGNTIYF. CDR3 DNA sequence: TGTGCCAGCAGTGCACGACTGAGCTCTGGAAACACCATATATTTT.

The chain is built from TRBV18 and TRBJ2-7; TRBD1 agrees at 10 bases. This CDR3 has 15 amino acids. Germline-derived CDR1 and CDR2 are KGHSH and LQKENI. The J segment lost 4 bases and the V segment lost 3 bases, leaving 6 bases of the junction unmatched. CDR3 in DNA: TGTGCCAGCTCACCTCCGGGGACAGGGGTGTACGAGCAGTACTTC. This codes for CASSPPGTGVYEQYF.

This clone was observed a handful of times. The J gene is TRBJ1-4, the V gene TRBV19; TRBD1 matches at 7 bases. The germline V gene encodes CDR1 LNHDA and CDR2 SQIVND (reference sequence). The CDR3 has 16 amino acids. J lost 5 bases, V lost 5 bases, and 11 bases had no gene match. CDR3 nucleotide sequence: TGTGCCAGTAGTCGTTTTCCGGGACAGCCGAATGAAAAACTGTTTTTT. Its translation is CASSRFPGQPNEKLFF. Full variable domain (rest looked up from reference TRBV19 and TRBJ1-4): DGGITQSPKYLFRKEGQNVTLSCEQNLNHDAMYWYRQDPGQGLRLIYYSQIVNDFQKGDIAEGYSVSREKKESFPLTVTSAQKNPTAFYLCASSRFPGQPNEKLFFGSGTQLSVL.

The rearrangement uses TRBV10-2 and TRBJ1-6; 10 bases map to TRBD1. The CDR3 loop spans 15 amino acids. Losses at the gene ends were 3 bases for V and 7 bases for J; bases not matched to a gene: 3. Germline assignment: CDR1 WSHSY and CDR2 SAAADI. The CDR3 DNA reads TGCGCCAGCAGTGACCGGACAGGGGGAAATTCACCCCTCCACTTT. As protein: CASSDRTGGNSPLHF.

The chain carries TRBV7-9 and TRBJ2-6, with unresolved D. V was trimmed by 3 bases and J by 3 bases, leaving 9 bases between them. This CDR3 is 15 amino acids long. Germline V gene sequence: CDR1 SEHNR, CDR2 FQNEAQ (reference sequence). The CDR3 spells CASSLSEVGANVLTF. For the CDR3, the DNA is TGTGCCAGCAGCTTGAGCGAGGTTGGGGCCAACGTCCTGACTTTC.

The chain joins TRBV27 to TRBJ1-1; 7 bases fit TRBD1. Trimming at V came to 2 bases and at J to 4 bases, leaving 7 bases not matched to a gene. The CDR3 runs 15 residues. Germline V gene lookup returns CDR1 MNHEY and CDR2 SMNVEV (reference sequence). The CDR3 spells CASSLTGVHGTEAFF. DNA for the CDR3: TGTGCCAGCAGTTTAACAGGGGTTCATGGCACTGAAGCTTTCTTT.

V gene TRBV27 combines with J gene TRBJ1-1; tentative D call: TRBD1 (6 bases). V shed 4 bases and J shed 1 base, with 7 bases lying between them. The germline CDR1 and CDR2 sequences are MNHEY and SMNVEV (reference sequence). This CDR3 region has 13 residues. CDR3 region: CASSSGQNTEAFF. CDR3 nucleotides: TGTGCCAGCAGTTCGGGACAGAACACTGAAGCTTTCTTT.

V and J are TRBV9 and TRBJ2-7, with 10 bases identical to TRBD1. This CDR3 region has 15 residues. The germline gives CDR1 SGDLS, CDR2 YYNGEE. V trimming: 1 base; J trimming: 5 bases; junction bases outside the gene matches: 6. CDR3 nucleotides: TGTGCCAGCAGCGTACGGGACAGGGGATGGGACGAGCAGTACTTC. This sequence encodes CASSVRDRGWDEQYF. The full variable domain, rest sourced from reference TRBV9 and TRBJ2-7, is DSGVTQTPKHLITATGQRVTLRCSPRSGDLSVYWYQQSLDQGLQFLIQYYNGEERAKGNILERFSAQQFPDLHSELNLSSLELGDSALYFCASSVRDRGWDEQYFGPGTRLTVT.

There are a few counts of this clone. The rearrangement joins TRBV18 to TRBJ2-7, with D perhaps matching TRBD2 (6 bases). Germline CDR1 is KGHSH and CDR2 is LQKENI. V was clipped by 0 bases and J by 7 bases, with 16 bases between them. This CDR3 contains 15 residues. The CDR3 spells CASSPPNGGIGEQYF. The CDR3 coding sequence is TGTGCCAGCTCACCACCGAACGGAGGGATAGGGGAGCAGTACTTC.